Sequencing of this T cell receptor beta chain was carried out in a study of cytomegalovirus exposure and HLA in healthy donors (dated by TCRdb to 2015 to 2018). As for the study more broadly: An earlier analysis of some 550 of the donors reported approximately 290 Gb of sequence data and approximately 110 million unique TCR beta sequences from 150 million to 200 million T cells. The genetic ancestry cluster associated with self-reported Caucasian donors included about 84% of the roughly 400 genotyped donors. High-throughput TCR immunosequencing, statistical association of individual TCRs with disease status, and machine learning were combined to predict cytomegalovirus infection status. Across some 400 genotyped donors of the cohort, an average of about 240,000 unique TCR beta nucleotide sequences per donor were sequenced, and approximately 17% of those sequences were non-productive. In addition to the first cohort of approximately 650 subjects, a separate validation cohort of approximately 130 different subjects was used. All discovery cohort repertoires had been generated on a single sequencing platform. Alongside the repertoire data, information on donor age, sex, ethnicity and CMV serostatus was compiled. Typing coverage varied by locus: roughly 629-640 donors for A, B, C, DRB1 and DQB1; more than 500 for DQA1; more than 600 for DPA1; 400 to 480 for DPB1. A later analysis re-examined previously published TCR beta repertoires from about 700 donors and added high-resolution HLA genotyping to investigate patterns of TCR occurrence. A later genetic analysis used genome-wide SNP genotypes for about three fifths of the 666 donors, treating that subset as a discovery cohort. HLA typing covered class I and class II loci at four-digit resolution. In the later analysis, no new phenotypic data were used to find candidate immune exposures; instead, reliance was placed on TCR beta sequences and their occurrence across donors. An early release that covered about 600 HLA-typed donors contained approximately 300 gigabases of sequencing data and tens of millions of unique TCR sequences. To decide whether each TCR beta V gene segment behaved as functional or pseudogenic, an earlier analysis of some 570 of the donors relied on high-throughput TCR beta sequencing. The T cell repertoires of 670 or so subjects were profiled by immunosequencing and related to cytomegalovirus serostatus. Because of strong linkage in the cohort, roughly five DR-DQ haplotypes were treated as single units for association and clustering. The study aimed to test whether cataloging public T cell receptors could reveal signatures of past pathogen exposure.

In total, about 650 healthy bone marrow donors made up the cohort. At the time of sampling, all cohort members were nominally healthy, though unrecorded immune exposures were likely present. The donor tested CMV seronegative and was one of the 352 seronegative cohort members. A peripheral blood sample was collected from each donor, and TCR beta sequencing was performed on peripheral blood mononuclear cells. Genomic DNA was extracted from the blood cell samples with the Qiagen DNeasy Blood Extraction Kit. For this clone: It has no known antigen specificity. Base quality data are lacking; no much larger clone is found one base away.

The paper's findings and limits, for the study overall: A few of the identified cytomegalovirus-associated TCR beta chains were confirmed in vitro to be specific for cytomegalovirus antigens. A later analysis found that most CMV-associated TCR beta chains appeared HLA-restricted, with HLA associations seemingly driven largely by CMV exposure. Most TCR sequences were observed very rarely across donors, whereas some public TCRs were present in many individuals. Because counts were too low, some 17 rarely observed V segments, including chromosome 9 orphons, were excluded from the earlier analysis of around 590 of the donors. According to the authors, the approach could potentially be generalized to other disease states and immunological phenotypes. A further reported finding was that TCR beta sequences accurately predicted the HLA-A and HLA-B alleles for most subjects in the first cohort. A later genetic analysis reported fewer N-insertions in productive TCRs among donors in an Asian-associated ancestry cluster than the approximately 700-donor mean. The cohort was sequenced for TCR beta chains only, and without alpha or paired-chain data the features that could be detected were limited. The sequencing pipeline was judged likely to have produced a cluster of highly shared sequence variants as a technical artifact. The classifier was reported to diagnose cytomegalovirus status with high specificity and sensitivity in both the original and validation cohorts. Because some donors lacked HLA typing at each locus, the association tests relied only on the typed subset. In a later analysis, around 15,000 TCR beta sequences were associated with specific HLA alleles at a false discovery rate of 0.05. A total of around 150 TCR beta chains were listed by the study as associated with cytomegalovirus. V-gene and J-gene trimming of TCR beta chains was associated with a missense DCLRE1C variant in a later genetic analysis, and the association was replicated in an independent cohort. The 87-base-pair reads could not distinguish some IMGT-functional V segments, including TRBV6-2 and TRBV6-3, so those segments were excluded. Broadly in line with IMGT annotations, most TCR beta V segments showed up in productive rearrangements about 87% or about 30% of the time in an earlier analysis of some 590 of the donors. Correlated functional status among segregating V segments might be attributable to linkage disequilibrium, but an unknown experimental factor could not be ruled out. The presence/absence analyses assumed that sequencing depth was roughly uniform across donors, and that assumption may not be true. Assigning TCR associations to individual alleles was difficult when HLA alleles, especially DR and DQ, strongly co-occurred. In a later analysis, several top co-occurrence clusters were reported to appear linked to parvovirus B19, influenza, CMV and Epstein-Barr virus. Compared with equally common non-associated chains, HLA-associated TCR beta chains in a later analysis were more clonally expanded and had lower generation probabilities. The only immune exposure information available for the cohort was CMV serostatus. A later analysis found that TCR association rates varied across HLA loci, with DRB1 alleles showing the most associated TCRs and HLA-C alleles the fewest.

The germline V gene (reference sequence) sets CDR1 to LNHDA and CDR2 to SQIVND. V is pruned by 7 bases and J by 6 bases, leaving 8 bases of the junction without a gene match. Inclusive of the bounding cysteine and phenylalanine, the CDR3 is 14 residues long. Only CDR3 DNA remains: 42 bases, in frame from the first base. Libraries were made using the immunoSEQ multiplex PCR assay. For the multiplex PCR, a mixture combining 60 forward primers for TCR Vbeta segments and 13 reverse primers for TCR Jbeta segments was used. Amplification of the CDR3 region of rearranged TCR beta genes was performed with a multiplex PCR assay on genomic DNA. On the Illumina HiSeq System, the amplified TCR beta libraries were sequenced as 87-base-pair reads. Per the source publication's procedure: A later analysis counted about 76 million unique TCR beta chains across the 670 or so repertoires, and around 9.9 million of these chains were shared by at least two donors. Raw reads were error-corrected and collapsed into unique sequences with a nearest-neighbor algorithm that merged closely related sequences to remove PCR and sequencing errors. V, D and J gene segments were assigned by aligning CDR3 sequences to IMGT reference sequences. Each retained sequence needed at least a six-nucleotide match to both a V gene segment and a J gene segment. Rearrangements were called productive when the CDR3 lacked stop codons and stayed in frame with V and J; all others were non-productive. Following IMGT convention, CDR3 was defined as the stretch from the second conserved V-encoded cysteine up to the conserved J-encoded phenylalanine. In an earlier analysis of roughly 610 of the donors, sequences lacking an unambiguous match to a single V gene segment were excluded. An earlier analysis of a few hundred of the donors called V segments functional above 56.7% productive rearrangements and segregating when the between-donor standard deviation exceeded 5%. A statistical classification framework was developed to diagnose cytomegalovirus status using the catalog of TCR beta chain sequences. In a later analysis, TCR nucleotide sequences were compared against IMGT/GENE-DB human TR gene sequences so that V and J genes could be assigned. Using the TCRdist pipeline, a later analysis assigned CDR3 sequences along with most-parsimonious VDJ recombination scenarios. A later analysis defined each TCR beta chain by its CDR3 amino acid sequence plus V-gene family, and excluded reads lacking a unique V-gene family. To address suspected cross-contamination and a sequencing artifact, a later analysis removed around 590 highly shared, low-generation-probability nucleotide sequences. For each public chain, a later analysis derived a clonal expansion index from normalized ranks of inferred template counts within each repertoire. Generation probabilities in a later analysis came from a VDJ recombination model fitted to out-of-frame rearrangements, and those results were checked against IGoR. Hypergeometric tests were used in a later analysis to score TCR-TCR, TCR-HLA and TCR-CMV co-occurrence, with a repertoire-size bias correction applied to the TCR pairs. False discovery rates were estimated in a later analysis by permuting HLA or CMV assignments 20 times. In a later analysis, co-occurring TCRs were grouped using DBSCAN, and TCRdist sequence similarity was added for clustering within HLA-allele-positive subsets. Repertoires with fewer than 30,000 or more than 120,000 public chains, plus five repertoires with anomalous nucleotide sharing, were excluded from co-occurrence clustering. TCRdb took over this immuneACCESS table, retaining in-frame rearrangements with V and J assigned. Such tables are incomplete; in checked studies, under half of the missing clones stem from an unresolved V gene, and the remainder is unexplained. V and J calls and clone size are as listed in that table; D and trimming were resolved from the DNA. The sample yields about 82,000 clones; around 73% were counted once. 3% to 3.5% of the sample is held by the ten biggest clonotypes.

This receptor was identified in a man aged 50 to 59 in good health and CMV-seronegative. Sequencing input: PBMCs. This sequence uses TRBV19 and TRBJ2-2; TRBD2 agrees with 7 junctional bases. The CDR3 reads CASTPGLLSGELFF. The DNA reads as follows: TGTGCCAGTACCCCGGGACTACTCTCCGGGGAGCTGTTTTTT. With the portions outside the CDR3 filled from the reference TRBV19 and TRBJ2-2 genes, the complete variable region becomes DGGITQSPKYLFRKEGQNVTLSCEQNLNHDAMYWYRQDPGQGLRLIYYSQIVNDFQKGDIAEGYSVSREKKESFPLTVTSAQKNPTAFYLCASTPGLLSGELFFGEGSRLTVL.